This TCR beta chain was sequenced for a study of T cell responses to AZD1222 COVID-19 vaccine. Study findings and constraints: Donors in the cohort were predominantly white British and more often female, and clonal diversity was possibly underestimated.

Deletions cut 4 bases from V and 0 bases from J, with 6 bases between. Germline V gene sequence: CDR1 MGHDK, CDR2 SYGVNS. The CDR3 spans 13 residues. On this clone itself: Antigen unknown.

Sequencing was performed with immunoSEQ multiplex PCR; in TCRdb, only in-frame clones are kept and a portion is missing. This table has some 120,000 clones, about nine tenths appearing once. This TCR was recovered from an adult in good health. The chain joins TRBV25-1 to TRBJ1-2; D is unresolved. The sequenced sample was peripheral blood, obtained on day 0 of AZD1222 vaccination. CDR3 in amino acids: CASSVKANYGYTF. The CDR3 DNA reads TGTGCCAGCAGTGTCAAGGCTAACTATGGCTACACCTTC.